This T cell receptor (beta chain) was found in a study of T-cell reconstitution after alpha-beta-depleted transplantation in children. Preparing the TCRbeta library involved the use of unique molecular identifiers. TCRdb processed the PCR reads anew with MiXCR; each CDR3 protein has one entry. Seen here are some 200,000 distinct CDR3 sequences, about 8.7% observed once, and the top ten hold less than 40%. General observations from the study: In patients about two months after transplant, alpha-beta T cells reportedly arose from several hundred expanded graft clones.

Per the germline V gene, CDR1 is MNHNS and CDR2 is SASEGT. The V end was cut by 10 bases, the J end by 5 bases, with 20 bases between. The CDR3 consists of 14 residues. This clonotype was counted between two and nine times. Its antigen is unidentified. The specimen was PBMCs, mostly from graft donor cells, collected 360 days after TCRalphabeta/CD19-depleted stem cell transplant. This clonotype was sampled from a male patient under 10 years old who had a stem cell transplant for acute myeloid leukemia, so the T cells may come from the graft donor. The rearrangement joins TRBV6-1 to TRBJ2-5; D unclear. The CDR3 DNA follows: TGTGCCACCACGGCAAGGGATGGACGGGAGACCCAGTACTTC. It yields the protein CATTARDGRETQYF.